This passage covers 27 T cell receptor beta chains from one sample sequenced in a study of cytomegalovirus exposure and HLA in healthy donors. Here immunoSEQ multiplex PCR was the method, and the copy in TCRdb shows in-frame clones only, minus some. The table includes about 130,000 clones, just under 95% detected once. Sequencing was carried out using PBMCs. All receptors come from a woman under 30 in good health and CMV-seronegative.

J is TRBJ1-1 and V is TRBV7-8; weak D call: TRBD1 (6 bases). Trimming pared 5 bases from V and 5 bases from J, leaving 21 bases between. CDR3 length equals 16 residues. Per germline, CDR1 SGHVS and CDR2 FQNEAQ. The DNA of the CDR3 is TGTGCCAGCAGCCCCCTCCGGGACATTCAGTCTACTGAAGCTTTCTTT. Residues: CASSPLRDIQSTEAFF.

The CDR3 spells CASRGQPNTEAFF. The CDR3, as DNA: TGTGCCAGCAGGGGACAGCCGAACACTGAAGCTTTCTTT. The chain combines TRBV11-3 with TRBJ1-1; 7 bases are shared with TRBD1. The V gene end was trimmed by 6 bases and the J gene end by 1 base; junction bases not matched to a gene: 2. In germline, CDR1 is SGHNT, CDR2 YENEEA. The CDR3 runs 13 residues.

CDR3 DNA: TGTGCCAGCAGTTTGGAGGAAAAACTGTTTTTT. Translating it yields CASSLEEKLFF. The V gene is TRBV28, the J gene TRBJ1-4, with unresolved D. Looked up from germline, CDR1 is MDHEN and CDR2 is SYDVKM. This CDR3 is built from 11 residues. The ends were cut back, 3 bases at V and 8 bases at J, with 4 bases in the middle. Using reference TRBV28 and TRBJ1-4 for the parts outside the CDR3, the full variable domain is DVKVTQSSRYLVKRTGEKVFLECVQDMDHENMFWYRQDPGLGLRLIYFSYDVKMKEKGDIPEGYSVSREKKERFSLILESASTNQTSMYLCASSLEEKLFFGSGTQLSVL.

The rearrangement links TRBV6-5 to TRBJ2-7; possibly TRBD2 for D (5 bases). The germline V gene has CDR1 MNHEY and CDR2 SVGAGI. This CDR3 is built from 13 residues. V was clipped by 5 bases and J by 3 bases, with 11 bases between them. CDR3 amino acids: CASSLSAGYEQYF. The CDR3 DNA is TGTGCCAGCAGTCTTAGCGCGGGCTACGAGCAGTACTTC.

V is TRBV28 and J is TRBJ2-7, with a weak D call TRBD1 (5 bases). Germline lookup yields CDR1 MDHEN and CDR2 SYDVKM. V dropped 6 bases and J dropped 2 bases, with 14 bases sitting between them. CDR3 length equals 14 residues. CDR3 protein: CASSPRTRTYEQYF. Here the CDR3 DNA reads TGTGCCAGCAGCCCCAGGACACGGACCTACGAGCAGTACTTC. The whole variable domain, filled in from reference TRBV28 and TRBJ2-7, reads DVKVTQSSRYLVKRTGEKVFLECVQDMDHENMFWYRQDPGLGLRLIYFSYDVKMKEKGDIPEGYSVSREKKERFSLILESASTNQTSMYLCASSPRTRTYEQYFGPGTRLTVT.

CDR3 nucleotide sequence: TGTGCCAGCAGCGCCCTGCAGGGTGGTGGAAACACCATATATTTT. Translating gives CASSALQGGGNTIYF. The rearrangement joins TRBV6-6 to TRBJ1-3; a weak D match, TRBD1 (5 bases). In germline, CDR1 is MNHNY, CDR2 SVGAGI (reference sequence). Trimming pared 6 bases from V and 3 bases from J, leaving 15 bases between. The CDR3 has 15 amino acids.

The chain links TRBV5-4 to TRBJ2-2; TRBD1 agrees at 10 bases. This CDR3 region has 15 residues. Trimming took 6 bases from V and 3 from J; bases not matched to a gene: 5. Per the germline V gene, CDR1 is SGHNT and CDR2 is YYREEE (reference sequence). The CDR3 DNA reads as TGTGCCAGCACCTCGGACAGGGGGGACACCGGGGAGCTGTTTTTT. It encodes CASTSDRGDTGELFF.

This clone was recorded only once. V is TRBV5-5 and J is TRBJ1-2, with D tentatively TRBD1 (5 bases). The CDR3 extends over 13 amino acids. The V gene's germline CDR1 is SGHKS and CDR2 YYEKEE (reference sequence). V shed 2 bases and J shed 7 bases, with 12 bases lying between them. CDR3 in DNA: TGTGCCAGCAGCTTCTCAGGGAAAGGTGGCTACACCTTC. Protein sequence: CASSFSGKGGYTF.

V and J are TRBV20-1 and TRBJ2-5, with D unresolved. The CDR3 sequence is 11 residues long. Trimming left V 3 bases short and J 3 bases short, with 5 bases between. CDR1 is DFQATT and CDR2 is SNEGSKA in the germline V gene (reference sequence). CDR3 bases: TGCAGTGCTAGGGCCAAAGAGACCCAGTACTTC. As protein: CSARAKETQYF.

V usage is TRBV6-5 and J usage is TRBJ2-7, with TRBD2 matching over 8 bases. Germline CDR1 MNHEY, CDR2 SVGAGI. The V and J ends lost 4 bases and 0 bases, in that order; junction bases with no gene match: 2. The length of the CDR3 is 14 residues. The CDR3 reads CASSFGLASYEQYF. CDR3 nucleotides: TGTGCCAGCAGTTTCGGACTAGCCTCCTACGAGCAGTACTTC.

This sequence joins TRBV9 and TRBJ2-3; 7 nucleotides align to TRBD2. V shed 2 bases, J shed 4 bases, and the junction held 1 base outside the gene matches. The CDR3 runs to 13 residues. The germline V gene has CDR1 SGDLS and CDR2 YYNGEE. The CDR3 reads CASSVGGSDTQYF. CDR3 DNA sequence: TGTGCCAGCAGCGTCGGGGGGTCAGATACGCAGTATTTT.

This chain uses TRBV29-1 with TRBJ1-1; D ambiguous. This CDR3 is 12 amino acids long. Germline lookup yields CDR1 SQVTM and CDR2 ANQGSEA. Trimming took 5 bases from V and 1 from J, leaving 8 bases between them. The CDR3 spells CSVWGGNTEAFF. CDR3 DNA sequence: TGCAGCGTTTGGGGAGGGAACACTGAAGCTTTCTTT.

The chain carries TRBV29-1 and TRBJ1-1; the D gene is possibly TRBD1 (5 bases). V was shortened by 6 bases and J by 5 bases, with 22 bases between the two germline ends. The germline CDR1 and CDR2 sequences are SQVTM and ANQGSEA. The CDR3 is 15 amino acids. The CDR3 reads CSVQGDVGVLTEAFF. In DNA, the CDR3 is TGCAGCGTCCAAGGGGATGTTGGGGTCCTTACTGAAGCTTTCTTT.

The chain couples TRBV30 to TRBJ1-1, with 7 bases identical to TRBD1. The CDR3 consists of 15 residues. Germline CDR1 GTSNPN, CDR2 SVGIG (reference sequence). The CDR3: CGRGLRNPLNTEAFF. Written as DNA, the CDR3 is TGTGGTAGGGGGCTCAGGAACCCTCTGAACACTGAAGCTTTCTTT.

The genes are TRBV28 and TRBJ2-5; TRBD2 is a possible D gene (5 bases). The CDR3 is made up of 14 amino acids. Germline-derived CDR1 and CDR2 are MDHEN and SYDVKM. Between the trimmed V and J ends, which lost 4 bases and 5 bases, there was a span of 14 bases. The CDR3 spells CASSSSSGWETQYF. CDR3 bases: TGTGCCAGCAGTTCATCCAGCGGTTGGGAGACCCAGTACTTC.

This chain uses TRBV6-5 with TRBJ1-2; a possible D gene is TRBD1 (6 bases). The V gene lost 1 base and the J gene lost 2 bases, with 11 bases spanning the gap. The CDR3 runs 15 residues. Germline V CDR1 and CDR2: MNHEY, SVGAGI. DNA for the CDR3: TGTGCCAGCAGTTACTTGGGGGCCCAAAACTATGGCTACACCTTC. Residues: CASSYLGAQNYGYTF.

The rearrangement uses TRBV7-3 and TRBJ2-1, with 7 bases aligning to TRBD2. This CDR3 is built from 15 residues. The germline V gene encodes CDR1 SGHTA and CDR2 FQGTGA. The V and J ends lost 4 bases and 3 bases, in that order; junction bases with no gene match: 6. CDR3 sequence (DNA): TGTGCCAGCAGCTGGGCTAGCGGCAACTACAATGAGCAGTTCTTC. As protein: CASSWASGNYNEQFF.

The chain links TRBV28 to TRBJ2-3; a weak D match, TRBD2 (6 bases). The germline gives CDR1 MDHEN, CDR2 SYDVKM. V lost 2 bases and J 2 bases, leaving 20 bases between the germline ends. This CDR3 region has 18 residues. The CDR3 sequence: CASSLGGRRPYYTDTQYF. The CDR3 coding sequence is TGTGCCAGCAGTTTAGGAGGGAGACGTCCCTATTACACAGATACGCAGTATTTT. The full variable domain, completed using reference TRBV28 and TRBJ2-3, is DVKVTQSSRYLVKRTGEKVFLECVQDMDHENMFWYRQDPGLGLRLIYFSYDVKMKEKGDIPEGYSVSREKKERFSLILESASTNQTSMYLCASSLGGRRPYYTDTQYFGPGTRLTVL.

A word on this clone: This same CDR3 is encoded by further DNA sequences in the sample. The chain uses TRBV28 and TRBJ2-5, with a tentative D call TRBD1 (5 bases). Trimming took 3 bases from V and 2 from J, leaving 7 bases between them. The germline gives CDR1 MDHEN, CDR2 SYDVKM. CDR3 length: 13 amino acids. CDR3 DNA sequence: TGTGCCAGCAGTTTGCAGGGACAAGAGACCCAGTACTTC. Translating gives CASSLQGQETQYF.

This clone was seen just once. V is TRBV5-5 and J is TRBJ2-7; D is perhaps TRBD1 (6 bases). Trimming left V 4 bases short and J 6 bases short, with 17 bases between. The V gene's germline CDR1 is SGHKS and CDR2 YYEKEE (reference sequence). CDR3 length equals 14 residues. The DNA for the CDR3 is TGTGCCAGCAGCCCGAGGGGACAAGGATCCGAGCAGTACTTC. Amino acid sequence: CASSPRGQGSEQYF.

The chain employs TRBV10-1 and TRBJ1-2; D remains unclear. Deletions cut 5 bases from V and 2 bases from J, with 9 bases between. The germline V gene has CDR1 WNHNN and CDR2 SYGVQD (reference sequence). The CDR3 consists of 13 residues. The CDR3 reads CASSLTENYGYTF. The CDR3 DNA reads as TGCGCCAGCAGTCTAACGGAGAACTATGGCTACACCTTC.

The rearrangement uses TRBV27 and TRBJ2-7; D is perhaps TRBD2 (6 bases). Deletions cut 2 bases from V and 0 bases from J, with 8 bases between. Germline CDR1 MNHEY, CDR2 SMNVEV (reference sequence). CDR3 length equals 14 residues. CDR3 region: CASSLAGPSYEQYF. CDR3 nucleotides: TGTGCCAGCAGTTTAGCGGGGCCCTCCTACGAGCAGTACTTC.

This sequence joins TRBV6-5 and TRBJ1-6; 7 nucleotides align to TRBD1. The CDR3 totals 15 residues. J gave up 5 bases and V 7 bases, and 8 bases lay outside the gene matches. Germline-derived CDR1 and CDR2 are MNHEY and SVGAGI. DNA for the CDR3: TGTGCCAGCACACTCTCCGGGACAGATAATTCACCCCTCCACTTT. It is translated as CASTLSGTDNSPLHF.

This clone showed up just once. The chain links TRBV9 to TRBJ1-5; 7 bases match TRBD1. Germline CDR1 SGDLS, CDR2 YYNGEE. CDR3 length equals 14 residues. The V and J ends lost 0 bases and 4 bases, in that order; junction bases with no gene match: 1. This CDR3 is CASSVEGANQPQHF. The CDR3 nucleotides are TGTGCCAGCAGCGTAGAGGGGGCGAATCAGCCCCAGCATTTT.

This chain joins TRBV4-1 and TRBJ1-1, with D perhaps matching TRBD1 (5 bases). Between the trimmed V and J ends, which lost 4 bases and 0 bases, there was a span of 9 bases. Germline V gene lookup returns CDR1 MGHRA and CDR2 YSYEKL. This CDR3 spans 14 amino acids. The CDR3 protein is CASSPRVMNTEAFF. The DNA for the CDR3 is TGCGCCAGCAGCCCCAGGGTTATGAACACTGAAGCTTTCTTT.

CDR3 nucleotides: TGTGCCAGCAGAGCCATCGTAGCGGGGGGGGGCACAGATACGCAGTATTTT. This gives the protein CASRAIVAGGGTDTQYF. The chain links TRBV9 to TRBJ2-3, with 11 bases that match TRBD2. The CDR3 is 17 amino acids. Germline V gene lookup returns CDR1 SGDLS and CDR2 YYNGEE. Losses at the gene ends were 5 bases for V and 1 base for J; bases not matched to a gene: 9. Based on the CDR3 plus reference TRBV9 and TRBJ2-3, the full variable domain is DSGVTQTPKHLITATGQRVTLRCSPRSGDLSVYWYQQSLDQGLQFLIQYYNGEERAKGNILERFSAQQFPDLHSELNLSSLELGDSALYFCASRAIVAGGGTDTQYFGPGTRLTVL.

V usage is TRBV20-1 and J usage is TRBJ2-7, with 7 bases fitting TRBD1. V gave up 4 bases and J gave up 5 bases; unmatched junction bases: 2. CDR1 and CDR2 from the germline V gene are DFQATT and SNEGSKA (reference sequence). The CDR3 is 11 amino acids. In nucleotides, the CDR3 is TGCAGTGCTAAAGGGGGCCACGAGCAGTACTTC. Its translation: CSAKGGHEQYF.